There are many counts of the clone carrying this TCR beta chain. Its antigen is currently unknown. The V and J ends lost 3 bases and 5 bases respectively, with 14 bases between them. This CDR3 contains 15 residues. The germline V gene encodes CDR1 MNHEY and CDR2 SVGEGT. Via MiXCR, TCRdb re-called the 5' RACE reads, giving one row per CDR3 protein. Of about 260,000 distinct CDR3 sequences in the sample, roughly 5% were seen once. The data were obtained in a study of T cells after yellow fever vaccination. Study-level points and caveats: Booster samples showed a return of most primary-vaccination clones (about 97% CD4, approximately 88% CD8). Across the CD4 and CD8 compartments, a small share of clonotypes was present in both. Researchers report a weaker secondary response that nonetheless peaked faster, day 5 versus 15.

The sample consisted of CD4+ T cells sorted from PBMCs, taken on the day of the yellow fever booster vaccination. The TCR sequence derives from a man aged 18 to 29 who received the YFV17D yellow fever vaccine. The chain employs TRBV6-2 or TRBV6-3 and TRBJ1-5, with D hard to call. In DNA form, the CDR3 reads TGTGCCAGCAGTTATAATATCTGGTTGGATCAGCCCCAGCATTTT. This encodes CASSYNIWLDQPQHF.